This T cell receptor (beta chain) was found in a study of blood T cell repertoires in COVID-19 (dated by TCRdb to the early 2020s). Regarding the complete study: The collaborator samples originated in the United States, Italy and Spain and spanned the acute and convalescent phases of COVID-19. Where HLA class I and class II types were available, the types were taken from metadata supplied by the sample provider, not from assay-based typing. Subjects who had been exposed to COVID-19, were actively infected with it, or had recovered from it provided the deeply sampled blood TCRbeta repertoires that made up the dataset. Sample metadata almost always included a de-identified subject ID, COVID-19 status, age in years and sex. The repertoires were released in a freely available public database meant as a resource for research on the immune response to SARS-CoV-2. The material from the prospective study consisted of cDNA or gDNA derived from T cells, B-cell-depleted T cells, or PBMCs. Samples were obtained from the ongoing ImmuneRACE study (first 160 participants) and from some 1,300 subjects provided by 6 global collaborators. Study-level results and caveats: How much clinical and demographic metadata was included differed by source and by participant, and the metadata was provided uncurated.

In regard to this clone: Which antigen it targets is not known. No per-base quality is available; no much larger clone lies one base away.

One collaborating source in Seattle enrolled patients during active infection and followed them longitudinally through the course of disease. Collaborating institutions collected whole blood in K2EDTA tubes following their own protocols. Collaborator samples were shipped for TCRbeta analysis as frozen whole blood, isolated PBMCs, or DNA extracted from either sample type. The immunoSEQ Assay, a bias-controlled multiplex PCR, was used to amplify TCRbeta CDR3 regions from genomic DNA. Per the source publication's procedure: Nucleated cell counts per sample were estimated from amplification of reference gene primers within the assay. To quantify the absolute abundance of each unique TCRbeta CDR3 rearrangement, sequence reads were collapsed and filtered. For each sample, productive Simpson clonality was calculated by taking the square root of Simpson's diversity index across productive rearrangements. Drawn from immuneACCESS, this table holds only the in-frame rearrangements with V and J called that TCRdb kept. Clones are partly lost; checked studies trace under half to an unresolved V gene and leave the rest unexplained. V, J and clone size are taken as reported in that table, and D and trimming were inferred from the DNA itself. The sample yields tens of thousands of clones; around 87% were counted once. The ten top clones hold roughly 6.5% of the sample.

Trimming costs V 1 base and J 4 bases, and their ends lie 14 bases apart. Looking up the germline V gene yields CDR1 KGHSH and CDR2 LQKENI. Spanning cysteine to phenylalanine, the CDR3 consists of 17 amino acids. The DNA shown is the 51-base CDR3, in frame from base 1. The origin of this receptor is an older woman with COVID-19, enrolled during active disease. The V and J genes are TRBV18 and TRBJ2-6; matching of 5 bases hints at TRBD1 as the D gene. Sequencing was performed on peripheral blood. At the DNA level, the sequence is TGTGCCAGCTCACCACAGGGGTCGGTGCTGGGGGCCAACGTCCTGACTTTC. The encoded protein is CASSPQGSVLGANVLTF.